Here is one TCR beta chain with its context. In the authors' workflow: Amplified reference gene primers provided the basis for estimating nucleated cell counts. Method: immunoSEQ multiplex PCR; TCRdb's copy keeps in-frame clones and lacks some. V, J and clone size derive from that table, while D and trimming were established from the DNA sequence. Of approximately 41,000 clones in the sample, about 85% were seen once. This sample stems from a study of blood T cell repertoires in COVID-19. Overall study context: Donors in the United States, Italy and Spain gave samples during acute or convalescent COVID-19. T cells, B-cell-depleted T cells, or PBMCs supplied cDNA or gDNA.

The germline gives CDR1 GTSNPN, CDR2 SVGIG (reference sequence). V was clipped by 0 bases and J by 4 bases, with 9 bases between them. CDR3 length equals 13 residues. Sequencing input: peripheral blood. This receptor was taken from a woman over 75 with active COVID-19. The V and J genes are TRBV30 and TRBJ1-2; D might be TRBD1 (5 bases). DNA for the CDR3: TGTGCCTGGAGTGTGTTGGGGGGCTATGGCTACACCTTC. Protein sequence: CAWSVLGGYGYTF.